A single sample gave rise to the 10 T cell receptor beta chains below, sequenced in a study of T cell repertoires in cytomegalovirus infection. Using its own MiXCR run on the reads, TCRdb lists one record per CDR3 protein. The data contain approximately 110,000 distinct CDR3 sequences, about a tenth of them singletons. These receptors have no identified antigens. Sequences were obtained from PBMCs, sequenced either directly or after in vitro stimulation (not recorded which). All receptors come from a human donor in good health (CMV status not recorded). Some clones in this sample may be carry-over from other donors' samples.

This clonotype was detected ten times or more. The chain joins TRBV7-2 to TRBJ1-6; D is undetermined. CDR1 SGHTA and CDR2 FQGNSA come from the germline V gene. Trimming removed 4 bases at V and 6 bases at J, with 16 bases between. The CDR3 totals 16 residues. The CDR3 sequence: CASSWSGNPINSPLHF. CDR3 nucleotides: TGTGCCAGCAGCTGGAGCGGAAATCCAATTAATTCACCCCTCCACTTT. The full variable domain, rest sourced from reference TRBV7-2 and TRBJ1-6, is GAGVSQSPSNKVTEKGKDVELRCDPISGHTALYWYRQSLGQGLEFLIYFQGNSAPDKSGLPSDRFSAERTGGSVSTLTIQRTQQEDSAVYLCASSWSGNPINSPLHFGNGTRLTVT.

At least ten counts were recorded for this clonotype. The V call is TRBV7-2, the J call TRBJ2-7, with 7 bases identical to TRBD1. The CDR3 spans 15 residues. V was pared by 1 base and J by 4 bases, with 7 bases of the junction left unmatched. The germline V gene has CDR1 SGHTA and CDR2 FQGNSA. CDR3 in amino acids: CASSLGEGGWYEQYV. Written as DNA, the CDR3 is TGTGCCAGCAGCTTAGGTGAAGGGGGCTGGTACGAGCAGTACGTC.

This clonotype has at least ten counts. The genes are TRBV7-2 and TRBJ2-1; 14 positions match TRBD2. V shed 5 bases, J shed 6 bases, and the junction held 6 bases outside the gene matches. Germline-derived CDR1 and CDR2 are SGHTA and FQGNSA. The CDR3 loop spans 16 amino acids. The CDR3 spells CASSPRLAGGPNEQFF. For the CDR3, the DNA is TGTGCCAGCAGCCCCAGACTAGCGGGAGGGCCCAATGAGCAGTTCTTC.

This clonotype was found a few times. The chain is built from TRBV29-1 and TRBJ2-3, with 7 bases identical to TRBD2. The CDR3 extends over 15 amino acids. Germline CDR1 is SQVTM and CDR2 is ANQGSEA. After removal of 1 base from V and 1 base from J, the junction contained 5 bases not matched to a gene. The CDR3 region has the DNA TGCAGCGTTGAAGGGGTCGCGGGAGGCACAGATACGCAGTATTTT. Its translation: CSVEGVAGGTDTQYF.

The table lists this clonotype with many counts. The V and J genes are TRBV6-2 or TRBV6-3 and TRBJ2-1, with unresolved D. CDR1 MNHEY and CDR2 SVGEGT come from the germline V gene. V was trimmed by 5 bases and J by 10 bases, leaving 15 bases between them. The CDR3 runs 13 residues. In DNA, the CDR3 is TGTGCCAGCAGTCCCTTGGGGTCTCAAGAGCAGTTCTTC. It specifies CASSPLGSQEQFF.

This clonotype was detected ten times or more. Since no conserved phenylalanine or tryptophan closes the CDR3, a read error is the likely cause. The DNA is left out, because the CDR3 cannot be placed on it with certainty; the CDR3 is given as TCRdb lists it. The chain combines TRBV24-1 with TRBJ2-1; TRBD2, the table's D call, lacks a check against the DNA. The CDR3 numbers 13 amino acids, ends counted. The germline gives CDR1 KGHDR, CDR2 SFDVKD. CDR3 residues: CATSEKHSGRIRD.

This clonotype was found many times. The V call is TRBV7-9, the J call TRBJ2-2; the D gene could be TRBD1 or TRBD2 (5 bases each). V gave up 1 base and J gave up 8 bases, with 14 bases separating them. CDR1 and CDR2 (germline): SEHNR, FQNEAQ (reference sequence). The CDR3 has 15 amino acids. DNA of the CDR3: TGTGCCAGCAGCTTAGACTGGGACGGGCTGGGGGAGCTGTTTTTT. Translated: CASSLDWDGLGELFF.

The chain has TRBV20-1 and TRBJ2-3; D is ambiguous. The V gene lost 6 bases and the J gene lost 2 bases, with 18 bases spanning the gap. Germline CDR1 DFQATT, CDR2 SNEGSKA (reference sequence). The CDR3 extends over 15 amino acids. For the CDR3, the DNA is TGCAGTGCCCCCCCCCTCGGCTCACTCACAGATACGCAGTATTTT. Protein sequence: CSAPPLGSLTDTQYF.

CDR3 sequence (DNA): TGTGCCAGCAGTTTGCAGGACGGTTCCTACGAGCAGTACTTC. The encoded protein is CASSLQDGSYEQYF. The rearrangement joins TRBV12-3 or TRBV12-4 to TRBJ2-7, with D uncertain. V lost 3 bases to trimming and J lost 1 base, with 10 bases between them. The CDR3 sequence is 14 residues long.

This clonotype was counted at least ten times. This chain connects TRBV6-2 or TRBV6-3 to TRBJ2-1; 13 nucleotides line up with TRBD2. Trimming removed 4 bases from V and 0 bases from J; junction bases left unmatched: 9. Germline V CDR1 and CDR2: MNHEY, SVGEGT. This CDR3 has 19 amino acids. The CDR3 DNA reads as TGTGCCAGCAGTTCCCTGGGACTAGCGGGATTCAGCTCCTACAATGAGCAGTTCTTC. Translated: CASSSLGLAGFSSYNEQFF.